This TCR beta chain was sequenced during a study of T cell responses to AZD1222 COVID-19 vaccine. CDR3 length: 13 residues. Germline values: CDR1 GTSNPN, CDR2 SVGIG (reference sequence). Trimming removed 5 bases from V and 10 bases from J, with 20 bases in between. Assay used: immunoSEQ multiplex PCR; TCRdb lists only in-frame clones, some missing. Counted here are 130,000 to 150,000 clones, about 92% occurring once; the ten biggest clones make up 9% to 15%. General observations from the study: The study reported that nearly half of spike-specific TCRs target unmutated variant regions. Just five or six AZD1222 recipients were seropositive at baseline. Possibly, clonal diversity was underestimated; donors were largely white British and included more females.

Of note for this clone: What it recognizes is unknown.

This TCR was recovered from an adult who had recovered from COVID-19. This specimen consisted of peripheral blood, obtained after recovery from COVID-19. V usage is TRBV30 and J usage is TRBJ1-1; D is unresolved. This CDR3 reads CAWSIRGRERAFF. DNA of the CDR3: TGTGCCTGGTCTATTCGGGGTCGCGAGCGAGCTTTCTTT.